These 19 T cell receptor beta chains were all obtained from the same sample, sequenced in a study of tumor and adjacent non-tumor tissue in lung cancer. TCRbeta libraries were built with three rounds of nested PCR, modified from ARM-PCR. TCRdb re-called the multiplex PCR reads with MiXCR, one entry per CDR3 protein. The sample lists about 82,000 distinct CDR3 sequences; 60% to 80% were seen once. RNA was extracted from bulk tissue without any cell sorting. The sequenced material came from lung tumor tissue. The receptors stem from a woman aged 45 to 65 with non-small cell lung cancer.

As regards this clonotype: The junction shows a germline mismatch at one end, possibly a read error. V and J are TRBV6-2 or TRBV6-3 and TRBJ1-5; D is uncertain. This CDR3 comprises 15 residues. Per germline, CDR1 MNHEY and CDR2 SVGEGT. The CDR3 DNA reads TGTGCCGGCAGTCACCATTGGCCAGGCAATCAGCCCCAGCATTTT. Its protein product is CAGSHHWPGNQPQHF.

This clonotype is medium-sized (0.01 to 0.1%). DNA of the CDR3: TGTGCCAGCAGTGGGAAGTCTGCAACTAATGAAAAACTGTTTTTT. It yields the protein CASSGKSATNEKLFF. The rearrangement uses TRBV6-5 and TRBJ1-4; no clear D. The germline V gene has CDR1 MNHEY and CDR2 SVGAGI. The CDR3 has 15 residues. Trimming removed 5 bases from V and 0 bases from J, with 10 bases in between.

With respect to this clonotype: A read error is possible here, since a much larger clone lies one base away. The gene calls are TRBV20-1 and TRBJ2-7; D may be TRBD1 (5 bases). CDR1 is DFQATT and CDR2 is SNEGSKA in the germline V gene (reference sequence). The CDR3 is 11 amino acids. In nucleotides, the CDR3 is TGCAGTTCTAGACAGATCTACGAGCAGTACTTC. Protein product: CSSRQIYEQYF.

Concerning this clonotype: One junction end does not reproduce the germline sequence, and a read error may be involved. The chain has TRBV6-1 and TRBJ2-7; the D is unclear. The germline CDR1 and CDR2 sequences are MNHNS and SASEGT. The CDR3 is 11 amino acids. The CDR3 sequence is CTSNRNYDQYF. CDR3 DNA sequence: TGTACCAGCAATCGGAACTACGATCAGTACTTC.

This sequence joins TRBV6-2 or TRBV6-3 and TRBJ2-3, with D tentatively TRBD2 (6 bases). Per germline, CDR1 MNHEY and CDR2 SVGEGT. The V gene lost 3 bases and the J gene lost 15 bases, with 22 bases spanning the gap. The CDR3 has 14 residues. CDR3 protein: CASSYSGVTDTHYF. The CDR3 bases are TGTGCCAGCAGTTATAGCGGTGTCACAGATACACACTATTTT.

Points on this clonotype: One junction end disagrees with the germline gene, perhaps due to a read error. The chain combines TRBV28 with TRBJ2-6, with a tentative D call TRBD2 (5 bases). Germline lookup yields CDR1 MDHEN and CDR2 SYDVKM. The CDR3 is 15 amino acids. CDR3 coding DNA: TGTACCAGCGGAAAGTATAGGGCTGGGGCCAACGTCCTGACTTTC. Residues: CTSGKYRAGANVLTF.

A note on this clonotype: Possible read error: a much larger clone is one base away. The V and J genes are TRBV7-9 and TRBJ2-1, with 7 bases identical to TRBD2. V dropped 5 bases and J dropped 3; count of bases not matched to a gene: 16. This CDR3 has 18 residues. Looked up from germline, CDR1 is SEHNR and CDR2 is FQNEAQ (reference sequence). The CDR3 loop is CASSIGPDWASGYNEQFF. The CDR3 DNA reads as TGTGCCAGCAGCATAGGTCCGGACTGGGCTAGCGGCTACAATGAGCAGTTCTTC. The variable domain in full, completed from reference TRBV7-9 and TRBJ2-1, reads DTGVSQNPRHKITKRGQNVTFRCDPISEHNRLYWYRQTLGQGPEFLTYFQNEAQLEKSRLLSDRFSAERPKGSFSTLEIQRTEQGDSAMYLCASSIGPDWASGYNEQFFGPGTRLTVL.

Concerning this clonotype: The germline gene is not matched at one end of the junction; a read error may be the cause. The rearrangement links TRBV6-5 to TRBJ1-1, with unresolved D. This CDR3 has 15 residues. Germline CDR1 is MNHEY and CDR2 is SVGAGI. The DNA for the CDR3 is TGTCCCAGCAGTTACCGAACAGAGCTGAACACTGAAGCTTTCTTT. As protein: CPSSYRTELNTEAFF.

This clonotype showed up many times. V and J are TRBV20-1 and TRBJ1-2; 8 bases match TRBD1. The CDR3 extends over 12 amino acids. Trimming at V came to 6 bases and at J to 8 bases, leaving 8 bases not matched to a gene. Per the germline V gene, CDR1 is DFQATT and CDR2 is SNEGSKA (reference sequence). In DNA form, the CDR3 reads TGCAGTGCCGGGACAGGAGTCCTCGGCTACACCTTC. This encodes CSAGTGVLGYTF.

Remarks on this clonotype: Its ends do not fully match the called genes, so a read error is possible. J is TRBJ2-1 and V is TRBV11-2; TRBD2 matches at 8 bases. The CDR3 runs 16 residues. The germline V gene encodes CDR1 SGHAT and CDR2 FQNNGV. Written as DNA, the CDR3 is TGTGCTAGCAGCCTCGGTGGGGTAGCGGGATTATGTGAGCAGTTCTTC. Translation: CASSLGGVAGLCEQFF.

Remarks on this clonotype: A much larger clone differs by one base, so this may be a read error. V usage is TRBV7-9 and J usage is TRBJ2-2; possibly TRBD1 for D (6 bases). The germline CDR1 and CDR2 sequences are SEHNR and FQNEAQ (reference sequence). CDR3 length: 15 amino acids. The CDR3 reads CASSIAGQFTGELLF. CDR3 in DNA: TGTGCCAGCAGCATAGCCGGACAGTTCACCGGGGAGCTGTTATTT. Looking up the rest from reference TRBV7-9 and TRBJ2-2 gives the full variable domain: DTGVSQNPRHKITKRGQNVTFRCDPISEHNRLYWYRQTLGQGPEFLTYFQNEAQLEKSRLLSDRFSAERPKGSFSTLEIQRTEQGDSAMYLCASSIAGQFTGELLFGEGSRLTVL.

The sample holds many counts of this clonotype. Being one base from a much bigger clone, this may be a read error. This sequence joins TRBV5-8 and TRBJ2-5; D remains unclear. Per the germline V gene, CDR1 is SGHTS and CDR2 is YDEGEE. The CDR3 loop spans 11 amino acids. The CDR3: CASGLVETQYF. CDR3 sequence (DNA): TGTGCCAGCGGCTTGGTGGAGACCCAGTACTTC.

As for this clonotype: As the CDR3 is not closed by the conserved phenylalanine or tryptophan, this likely results from a read error. V usage is TRBV12-3 or TRBV12-4 and J usage is TRBJ1-2; 8 bases agree with TRBD1. Trimming at V came to 3 bases and at J to 6 bases, leaving 9 bases not matched to a gene. The CDR3 consists of 15 residues. Written as DNA, the CDR3 is TGTGCCAGCAGTTTTGCCGGGACAGGCGGAGATGGCTACACCTCC. This codes for CASSFAGTGGDGYTS.

This clonotype is a singleton in its sample. The junction differs from germline at one of its ends, possibly a read error. The chain recombines TRBV6-5 with TRBJ1-1, with 8 bases identical to TRBD1. The CDR3 is made up of 14 amino acids. Germline V CDR1 and CDR2: MNHEY, SVGAGI. CDR3 amino acids: CANSIGAGGSSAFF. In nucleotides, the CDR3 is TGTGCCAACAGTATCGGGGCAGGGGGCTCCTCAGCTTTCTTT.

This sequence joins TRBV5-6 and TRBJ2-2; D is ambiguous. The CDR3 extends over 15 amino acids. Trimming pared 0 bases from V and 6 bases from J, leaving 12 bases between. Germline V gene sequence: CDR1 SGHDT, CDR2 YYEEEE. The CDR3 loop reads CASSLAFGVAGELFF. The CDR3 nucleotides are TGTGCCAGCAGCTTGGCTTTTGGAGTCGCCGGGGAGCTGTTTTTT.

The chain uses TRBV5-4 and TRBJ2-7, with D perhaps matching TRBD1 or TRBD2 (5 bases each). The V and J ends lost 6 bases and 3 bases respectively, with 16 bases between them. This CDR3 is 14 amino acids long. Germline V CDR1 and CDR2: SGHNT, YYREEE (reference sequence). For the CDR3, the DNA is TGTGCCAGCAACCTCCGTCTTGGGGGCTACGAGCAGTACTTC. This gives the protein CASNLRLGGYEQYF. Using reference TRBV5-4 and TRBJ2-7 for the parts outside the CDR3, the full variable domain is ETGVTQSPTHLIKTRGQQVTLRCSSQSGHNTVSWYQQALGQGPQFIFQYYREEENGRGNFPPRFSGLQFPNYSSELNVNALELDDSALYLCASNLRLGGYEQYFGPGTRLTVT.

The count of this clonotype is one. The chain recombines TRBV11-3 with TRBJ2-2, with D uncertain. CDR1 is SGHNT and CDR2 is YENEEA in the germline V gene. This CDR3 is built from 15 residues. The ends were cut back, 3 bases at V and 6 bases at J, with 14 bases in the middle. CDR3 protein: CASSFIKEFPGELFF. DNA for the CDR3: TGTGCCAGCAGCTTTATTAAGGAATTCCCCGGGGAGCTGTTTTTT.

Details on this clonotype: The conserved closing phenylalanine or tryptophan is absent in this CDR3, likely reflecting a read error. J is TRBJ2-1 and V is TRBV10-3; D perhaps matches TRBD2 (6 bases). The CDR3 spans 16 residues. Germline loops: CDR1 ENHRY, CDR2 SYGVKD. In DNA form, the CDR3 reads TGTGCCATCAGTGAGTCTTGGGACTCTGGCTACAATAAGCAGTTCCTC. Translating gives CAISESWDSGYNKQFL.

The sample holds many counts of this clonotype. This chain links TRBV6-5 with TRBJ2-7; TRBD2 aligns across 8 bases. V lost 0 bases to trimming and J lost 0 bases; unmatched junction nucleotides: 1. Germline CDR1 MNHEY, CDR2 SVGAGI. The CDR3 has 15 residues. The CDR3 spells CASSYSSGSSYEQYF. The CDR3 DNA reads TGTGCCAGCAGTTACTCCAGCGGGAGCTCCTACGAGCAGTACTTC.